The sequence of this T cell receptor beta chain was determined in a study of T cells in localized non-small cell lung cancer. Study-level results: Among the tissues sampled, uninvolved adjacent lung had the highest T cell clonality, above tumor. Blood T cell density predicted longer survival; adjacent-lung clonality, shorter. As only one tumor region underwent sequencing, heterogeneity remains possible. Adjacent lung exhibited a median of approximately 50 among the 100 most abundant tumor clones.

A word on this clone: Its specificity is not known.

This table comes from immunoSEQ multiplex PCR, and its TCRdb copy is limited to in-frame clones, with some not included. The sample records around 40,000 clones, about nine tenths being singletons. CDR1 and CDR2 (germline): SGHTA, FQGNSA. V was trimmed by 0 bases and J by 4 bases, leaving 12 bases between them. The CDR3 extends over 15 amino acids. This chain joins TRBV7-2 and TRBJ1-2, with D hard to call. The clonotype comes from a female donor at least 60 years old with stage I squamous cell lung carcinoma. Sequenced here: peripheral blood, sampled before any cancer treatment. The CDR3, as DNA: TGTGCCAGCAGCTTAGCGCAGGAGCTGGTCTATGGCTACACCTTC. Residues: CASSLAQELVYGYTF.